One and the same sample provided the 30 T cell receptor beta chains below, sequenced in a study of T cells in localized non-small cell lung cancer. The protocol was immunoSEQ multiplex PCR, while the TCRdb copy is restricted to in-frame clones and leaves out a portion. The data contain fewer than 40,000 clones, about nine tenths of them seen just once; the ten biggest clones take up about 4.2%. This specimen was peripheral blood, taken before any cancer treatment. These receptors all come from a male donor aged 60 or over with stage III lung adenocarcinoma.

This clone occurred once. The chain has TRBV6-1 and TRBJ2-7; 10 bases agree with TRBD1. The V segment lost 6 bases and the J segment 5 bases; nucleotides outside the gene matches: 10. CDR3 size: 15 residues. Germline V gives CDR1 MNHNS, CDR2 SASEGT. CDR3 sequence: CASSRAGQGFNEQYF. The CDR3 nucleotides are TGTGCCAGCAGCCGAGCGGGACAGGGGTTTAACGAGCAGTACTTC.

The rearrangement links TRBV6-6 to TRBJ2-3; D is possibly TRBD2 (6 bases). The V and J ends lost 2 bases and 1 base respectively, with 10 bases between them. CDR3 length equals 15 residues. Germline lookup yields CDR1 MNHNY and CDR2 SVGAGI (reference sequence). The CDR3 DNA reads as TGTGCCAGCAGTTACACGGGGGAGGGCACAGATACGCAGTATTTT. Translating it yields CASSYTGEGTDTQYF.

The chain employs TRBV10-1 and TRBJ2-1; 7 bases map to TRBD1. Looked up from germline, CDR1 is WNHNN and CDR2 is SYGVQD (reference sequence). There are 16 residues in the CDR3. Germline trimming cut 3 bases from V and 7 bases from J; bases unmatched to any gene: 12. In nucleotides, the CDR3 is TGCGCCAGCAGTGAATTGGGAGAGACAGGGCGGAATGAGCAGTTCTTC. It encodes CASSELGETGRNEQFF.

The gene calls are TRBV19 and TRBJ1-2; no clear D. Germline V lookup: CDR1 LNHDA, CDR2 SQIVND (reference sequence). The CDR3 runs 13 residues. V was trimmed by 4 bases and J by 3 bases, leaving 9 bases between them. CDR3 in DNA: TGTGCCAGTAGTACTAGCGTATACTATGGCTACACCTTC. Translation: CASSTSVYYGYTF. The full variable domain, in which reference TRBV19 and TRBJ1-2 provide the parts outside the CDR3, is DGGITQSPKYLFRKEGQNVTLSCEQNLNHDAMYWYRQDPGQGLRLIYYSQIVNDFQKGDIAEGYSVSREKKESFPLTVTSAQKNPTAFYLCASSTSVYYGYTFGSGTRLTVV.

This sequence joins TRBV5-6 and TRBJ2-7; weak D call: TRBD1 (5 bases). Germline V lookup: CDR1 SGHDT, CDR2 YYEEEE. This CDR3 has 14 residues. V lost 4 bases and J 2 bases, leaving 13 bases between the germline ends. The CDR3 sequence is CASSLIDSTYEQYF. The CDR3, as DNA: TGTGCCAGCAGCCTGATTGACAGCACCTACGAGCAGTACTTC.

V usage is TRBV19 and J usage is TRBJ1-2, with 9 bases that match TRBD1. CDR1 LNHDA and CDR2 SQIVND come from the germline V gene (reference sequence). V shed 6 bases, J shed 1 base, and the junction held 9 bases outside the gene matches. The CDR3 totals 16 residues. This CDR3 is CASRSGTGRLNYGYTF. The DNA of the CDR3 is TGTGCCAGTAGATCCGGGACAGGGAGGCTTAACTATGGCTACACCTTC. The entire variable domain, with the rest obtained from reference TRBV19 and TRBJ1-2, is as follows: DGGITQSPKYLFRKEGQNVTLSCEQNLNHDAMYWYRQDPGQGLRLIYYSQIVNDFQKGDIAEGYSVSREKKESFPLTVTSAQKNPTAFYLCASRSGTGRLNYGYTFGSGTRLTVV.

V gene TRBV6-6 combines with J gene TRBJ2-1; TRBD1 matches at 8 bases. Germline loops: CDR1 MNHNY, CDR2 SVGAGI (reference sequence). The CDR3 has 15 residues. V shed 5 bases and J 4 bases; nucleotides not matched to a gene: 7. This chain's CDR3 is CASSTAGTGYNEQFF. CDR3 coding DNA: TGTGCCAGCAGTACCGCCGGGACAGGATACAATGAGCAGTTCTTC.

The chain joins TRBV5-5 to TRBJ1-3, with D maybe TRBD1 (6 bases). Germline CDR1 is SGHKS and CDR2 is YYEKEE (reference sequence). V was shortened by 4 bases and J by 2 bases, with 16 bases between the two germline ends. The CDR3 consists of 16 residues. CDR3 in amino acids: CASSPGLGGPGNTIYF. The CDR3, as DNA: TGTGCCAGCAGCCCGGGACTGGGGGGCCCTGGAAACACCATATATTTT.

This clone was seen only a few times. The sample carries other DNA sequences with the same CDR3. The chain joins TRBV28 to TRBJ1-1, with D unresolved. The V gene's germline CDR1 is MDHEN and CDR2 SYDVKM. The CDR3 has 12 residues. Trimming left V 4 bases short and J 4 bases short, with 7 bases between. The CDR3 reads CASSSPTTEAFF. DNA of the CDR3: TGTGCCAGCAGTTCTCCTACCACTGAAGCTTTCTTT.

The chain uses TRBV6-6 and TRBJ1-5; TRBD1 matches 11 bases. The CDR3 runs to 14 residues. Germline CDR1 MNHNY, CDR2 SVGAGI (reference sequence). V lost 5 bases, J lost 5 bases, and 2 bases stayed unmatched. CDR3 sequence reads: CASSGQGAHQPQHF. Written as DNA, the CDR3 is TGTGCCAGCAGTGGACAGGGGGCCCATCAGCCCCAGCATTTT.

The J gene is TRBJ2-1, the V gene TRBV28; 10 positions agree with TRBD2. The germline V gene encodes CDR1 MDHEN and CDR2 SYDVKM. The CDR3 contains 20 residues. The J segment lost 4 bases and the V segment lost 7 bases, leaving 22 bases of the junction unmatched. CDR3 sequence reads: CASTSLKSRSSGSWYNEQFF. The CDR3 region has the DNA TGTGCCAGCACTTCATTAAAAAGCCGATCTAGCGGGAGTTGGTACAATGAGCAGTTCTTC.

V is TRBV6-6 and J is TRBJ2-7, with D possibly TRBD1 on 6 matching bases. Trimming shortened V by 6 bases and J by 2 bases, and 20 bases separated the two germline ends. This CDR3 spans 16 amino acids. Germline V gene sequence: CDR1 MNHNY, CDR2 SVGAGI (reference sequence). CDR3 residues: CASRGAGYGNTYEQYF. CDR3 in DNA: TGTGCCAGCAGGGGGGCGGGTTACGGGAATACCTACGAGCAGTACTTC.

The gene calls are TRBV5-1 and TRBJ1-4, with TRBD1 matching over 7 bases. The CDR3 consists of 14 residues. Germline values: CDR1 SGHRS, CDR2 YFSETQ. Germline trimming cut 5 bases from V and 8 bases from J; bases unmatched to any gene: 9. The CDR3 DNA reads TGCGCCAGCAGACCCGACAGGGTGGGAGAAAAACTGTTTTTT. As protein: CASRPDRVGEKLFF.

The chain is built from TRBV19 and TRBJ2-2; a possible D gene is TRBD2 (5 bases). V lost 3 bases, J lost 6 bases, and 17 bases lay in between. Germline CDR1 and CDR2: LNHDA and SQIVND (reference sequence). This CDR3 has 16 residues. CDR3 nucleotide sequence: TGTGCCAGTAGTATGCGCGGCAGAGGGCCGTCCGGGGAGCTGTTTTTT. This translates into CASSMRGRGPSGELFF.

V usage is TRBV7-8 and J usage is TRBJ2-3; 7 bases line up with TRBD1. Trimming cost V 4 bases and J 2 bases; bases outside gene matches: 9. Germline V gives CDR1 SGHVS, CDR2 FQNEAQ. This CDR3 has 16 amino acids. CDR3 in amino acids: CASSWTGSAHTDTQYF. CDR3 sequence (DNA): TGTGCCAGCAGCTGGACAGGTAGCGCCCACACAGATACGCAGTATTTT. Variable domain in full (rest from reference TRBV7-8 and TRBJ2-3): GAGVSQSPRYKVAKRGQDVALRCDPISGHVSLFWYQQALGQGPEFLTYFQNEAQLDKSGLPSDRFFAERPEGSVSTLKIQRTQQEDSAVYLCASSWTGSAHTDTQYFGPGTRLTVL.

This clone was counted only a few times. V usage is TRBV9 and J usage is TRBJ1-5; D not resolved. The germline V gene has CDR1 SGDLS and CDR2 YYNGEE. The CDR3 consists of 14 residues. V was shortened by 1 base and J by 4 bases, with 9 bases between the two germline ends. CDR3 amino acids: CASSVSVGNQPQHF. The DNA for the CDR3 is TGTGCCAGCAGCGTATCGGTCGGAAATCAGCCCCAGCATTTT.

The chain recombines TRBV6-5 with TRBJ2-1; 8 bases are shared with TRBD1. The CDR3 covers 15 residues. Germline CDR1 and CDR2: MNHEY and SVGAGI. Trimming took 6 bases from V and 2 from J; bases not matched to a gene: 6. The CDR3 nucleotides are TGTGCCAGCAGGGGCCGGGACAGGCCCTACAATGAGCAGTTCTTC. This translates into CASRGRDRPYNEQFF.

The chain has TRBV6-4 and TRBJ2-1, with 11 bases lining up with TRBD2. There are 19 residues in the CDR3. The germline gives CDR1 MRHNA, CDR2 SNTAGT. J lost 0 bases, V lost 6 bases, and 13 bases had no gene match. The CDR3 DNA reads as TGTGCCAGCAGCAACGAGACTAGCGGGGCCTACAGCTCCTACAATGAGCAGTTCTTC. It specifies CASSNETSGAYSSYNEQFF.

V usage is TRBV5-1 and J usage is TRBJ2-2; D is perhaps TRBD2 (6 bases). CDR1 SGHRS and CDR2 YFSETQ come from the germline V gene. V lost 6 bases and J 1 base, leaving 10 bases between the germline ends. The CDR3 loop spans 14 amino acids. The CDR3 nucleotides read TGCGCCAGCAAGCCTAGCGAGAACACCGGGGAGCTGTTTTTT. It is translated as CASKPSENTGELFF.

This clone has a single count. This sequence joins TRBV4-1 and TRBJ1-2; unclear D gene. CDR1 MGHRA and CDR2 YSYEKL come from the germline V gene. The CDR3 totals 14 residues. V was trimmed by 1 base and J by 0 bases, leaving 6 bases between them. In DNA, the CDR3 is TGCGCCAGCAGCCAAGGGAGAGCTAACTATGGCTACACCTTC. It encodes CASSQGRANYGYTF.

This clone occurred once. Other DNA sequences in the sample encode the same CDR3. V gene TRBV29-1 combines with J gene TRBJ1-1; 8 nucleotides align to TRBD1. V was pared by 6 bases and J by 11 bases, with 11 bases of the junction left unmatched. This CDR3 has 12 amino acids. CDR1 SQVTM and CDR2 ANQGSEA come from the germline V gene. CDR3 in DNA: TGCAGCGTCTCCGGACAGGGCCCTGGGGCTTTCTTT. It yields the protein CSVSGQGPGAFF.

This chain connects TRBV14 to TRBJ1-2; 8 positions match TRBD1. The CDR3 consists of 14 residues. V dropped 0 bases and J dropped 8; count of bases not matched to a gene: 5. The germline V gene encodes CDR1 SGHDN and CDR2 FVKESK. Here the CDR3 reads CASSQDGAGGGYTF. Here the CDR3 DNA reads TGTGCCAGCAGCCAAGATGGGGCAGGGGGCGGCTACACCTTC. Variable domain in full (rest from reference TRBV14 and TRBJ1-2): EAGVTQFPSHSVIEKGQTVTLRCDPISGHDNLYWYRRVMGKEIKFLLHFVKESKQDESGMPNNRFLAERTGGTYSTLKVQPAELEDSGVYFCASSQDGAGGGYTFGSGTRLTVV.

This clone appeared a single time. V is TRBV30 and J is TRBJ2-7, with 10 bases lining up with TRBD1. Germline V gives CDR1 GTSNPN, CDR2 SVGIG (reference sequence). The CDR3 has 14 residues. With V trimmed by 5 bases and J by 2 bases, 6 bases remained unmatched. CDR3 nucleotides: TGTGCCTGGTATCGGGACAGGGGTGCCTACGAGCAGTACTTC. Translation: CAWYRDRGAYEQYF.

The J gene is TRBJ2-1, the V gene TRBV18; 7 bases are shared with TRBD1. V trimming: 2 bases; J trimming: 0 bases; junction bases outside the gene matches: 4. In germline, CDR1 is KGHSH, CDR2 LQKENI. There are 16 residues in the CDR3. The CDR3 DNA sequence: TGTGCCAGCTCACCAGGGGACAGAAGCTCCTACAATGAGCAGTTCTTC. Translating it yields CASSPGDRSSYNEQFF. The variable domain in full, completed from reference TRBV18 and TRBJ2-1, reads NAGVMQNPRHLVRRRGQEARLRCSPMKGHSHVYWYRQLPEEGLKFMVYLQKENIIDESGMPKERFSAEFPKEGPSILRIQQVVRGDSAAYFCASSPGDRSSYNEQFFGPGTRLTVL.

This chain links TRBV27 with TRBJ2-3; the D gene is possibly TRBD2 (5 bases). Germline CDR1 reads MNHEY; CDR2 reads SMNVEV (reference sequence). CDR3 length equals 10 residues. Trimming cost V 10 bases and J 6 bases, with 8 bases left between them. CDR3 in amino acids: CAIRGDTQYF. The CDR3 coding sequence is TGTGCCATTCGAGGGGATACGCAGTATTTT.

The rearrangement uses TRBV15 and TRBJ1-1; D ambiguous. Trimming removed 0 bases from V and 8 bases from J, with 16 bases in between. CDR1 and CDR2 from the germline V gene are LNHNV and YYDKDF (reference sequence). This CDR3 has 15 residues. CDR3 region: CATSRERITPAEAFF. CDR3 DNA sequence: TGTGCCACCAGCAGAGAGAGAATCACCCCGGCCGAAGCTTTCTTT.

The V gene is TRBV15, the J gene TRBJ1-5; TRBD1 matches at 7 bases. With 1 base clipped from V and 4 bases from J, the junction kept 4 bases outside the gene matches. The length of the CDR3 is 15 residues. CDR1 and CDR2 (germline): LNHNV, YYDKDF (reference sequence). The CDR3 is CATSRVNRGNQPQHF. The CDR3 nucleotides are TGTGCCACCAGCAGAGTTAACAGGGGTAATCAGCCCCAGCATTTT.

The CDR3 sequence is CASSIETGAFSNQPQHF. The CDR3 coding sequence is TGTGCCAGTAGTATAGAGACCGGGGCGTTTAGCAATCAGCCCCAGCATTTT. The chain carries TRBV19 and TRBJ1-5; possibly TRBD1 for D (5 bases). The V end was cut by 0 bases, the J end by 0 bases, with 12 bases between. From germline, CDR1 is LNHDA and CDR2 SQIVND (reference sequence). The CDR3 loop spans 17 amino acids.

This clone was found once. The chain carries TRBV5-1 and TRBJ2-5, with a possible D match to TRBD1 (5 bases). The CDR3 is 15 amino acids. V dropped 0 bases and J dropped 5 bases, with 14 bases sitting between them. Germline CDR1 is SGHRS and CDR2 is YFSETQ. CDR3 nucleotide sequence: TGCGCCAGCAGCTTGGGGAGTCAGGGTAGGGAGACCCAGTACTTC. Encoded protein: CASSLGSQGRETQYF.

The chain joins TRBV6-1 to TRBJ1-3; D possibly corresponds to TRBD1 (5 bases). The CDR3 runs to 16 residues. Germline V gene data show CDR1 as MNHNS and CDR2 as SASEGT. V was trimmed by 3 bases and J by 0 bases, leaving 12 bases between them. DNA of the CDR3: TGTGCCAGCAGTGAGCTGGGACCGGCCTCTGGAAACACCATATATTTT. Its translation is CASSELGPASGNTIYF.